This entry concerns a single T cell receptor (beta chain). The sample comes from a study of blood T cell repertoires in COVID-19. Turning to the study itself: Collection of acute and convalescent COVID-19 samples took place in the United States, Italy and Spain. The cDNA or gDNA used as material had been derived from T cells, B-cell-depleted T cells, or PBMCs.

The V end was cut by 4 bases, the J end by 6 bases, with 16 bases between. From germline, CDR1 is MNHEY and CDR2 SVGAGI. CDR3 size: 14 residues. Authors' analysis steps: Estimates of nucleated cell counts were drawn from the amplification of reference gene primers. Clones were read by immunoSEQ multiplex PCR, and TCRdb kept only the in-frame ones, dropping some. V, J and clone size are those of that table, while D and trimming were read from the DNA. The sample lists approximately 210,000 clones; roughly 84% were seen once. This chain joins TRBV6-5 and TRBJ2-7; D might be TRBD2 (6 bases). The material sequenced was peripheral blood. The sequence came from a woman aged 80 or older with acute or convalescent COVID-19. The CDR3 reads CASSSRGGAAEQYF. The CDR3, as DNA: TGTGCCAGCAGTTCTAGGGGAGGTGCGGCCGAGCAGTACTTC.